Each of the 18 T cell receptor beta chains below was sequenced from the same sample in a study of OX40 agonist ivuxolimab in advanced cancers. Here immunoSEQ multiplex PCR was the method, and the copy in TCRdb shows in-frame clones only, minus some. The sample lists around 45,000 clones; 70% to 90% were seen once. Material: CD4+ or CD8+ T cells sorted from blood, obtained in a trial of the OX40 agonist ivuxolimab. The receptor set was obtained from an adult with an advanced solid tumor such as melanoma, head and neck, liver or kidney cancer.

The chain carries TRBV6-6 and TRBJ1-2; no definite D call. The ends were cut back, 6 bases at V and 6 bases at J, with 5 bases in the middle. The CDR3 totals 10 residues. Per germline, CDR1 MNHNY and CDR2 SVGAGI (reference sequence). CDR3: CASRRDGYTF. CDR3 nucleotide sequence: TGTGCCAGCAGAAGGGATGGCTACACCTTC.

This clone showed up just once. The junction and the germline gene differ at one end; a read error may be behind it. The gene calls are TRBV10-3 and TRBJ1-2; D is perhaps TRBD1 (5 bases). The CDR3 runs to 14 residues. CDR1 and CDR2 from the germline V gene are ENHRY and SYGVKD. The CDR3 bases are TGTGCCATCAGAGAGTCAGGACAACTATATGGCTACACCTTC. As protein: CAIRESGQLYGYTF.

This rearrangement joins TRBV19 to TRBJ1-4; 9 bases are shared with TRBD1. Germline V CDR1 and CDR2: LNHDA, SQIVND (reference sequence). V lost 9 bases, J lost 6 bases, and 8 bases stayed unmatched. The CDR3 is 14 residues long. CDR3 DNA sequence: TGTGCCAGCGAACCGGGACAGGGACATGAAAAACTGTTTTTT. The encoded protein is CASEPGQGHEKLFF.

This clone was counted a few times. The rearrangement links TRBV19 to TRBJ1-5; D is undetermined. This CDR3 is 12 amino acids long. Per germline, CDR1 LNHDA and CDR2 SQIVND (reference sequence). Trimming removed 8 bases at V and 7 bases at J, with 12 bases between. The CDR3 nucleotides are TGTGCCAGTGCGTTACTCGGGCAGCCCCAGCATTTT. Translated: CASALLGQPQHF.

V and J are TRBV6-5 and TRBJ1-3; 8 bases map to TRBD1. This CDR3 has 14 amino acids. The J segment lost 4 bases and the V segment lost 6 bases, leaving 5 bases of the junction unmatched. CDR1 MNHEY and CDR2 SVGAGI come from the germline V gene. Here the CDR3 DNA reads TGTGCCAGCAGCCGGGACAGGATAGGAAACACCATATATTTT. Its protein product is CASSRDRIGNTIYF.

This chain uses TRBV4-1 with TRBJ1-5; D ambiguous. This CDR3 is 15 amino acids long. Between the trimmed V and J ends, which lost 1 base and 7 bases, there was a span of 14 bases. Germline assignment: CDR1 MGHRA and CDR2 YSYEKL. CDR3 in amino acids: CASSQGPGRRQPQHF. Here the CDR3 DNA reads TGCGCCAGCAGCCAAGGGCCGGGTAGGAGGCAGCCCCAGCATTTT.

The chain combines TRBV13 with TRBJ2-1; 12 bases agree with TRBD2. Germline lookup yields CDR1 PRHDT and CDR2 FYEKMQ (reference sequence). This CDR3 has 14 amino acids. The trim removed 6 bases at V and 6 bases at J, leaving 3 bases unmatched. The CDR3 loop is CASSLGLAGNEQFF. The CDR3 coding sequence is TGTGCCAGCAGTTTGGGACTAGCGGGCAATGAGCAGTTCTTC. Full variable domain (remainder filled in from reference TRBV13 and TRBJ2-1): AAGVIQSPRHLIKEKRETATLKCYPIPRHDTVYWYQQGPGQDPQFLISFYEKMQSDKGSIPDRFSAQQFSDYHSELNMSSLELGDSALYFCASSLGLAGNEQFFGPGTRLTVL.

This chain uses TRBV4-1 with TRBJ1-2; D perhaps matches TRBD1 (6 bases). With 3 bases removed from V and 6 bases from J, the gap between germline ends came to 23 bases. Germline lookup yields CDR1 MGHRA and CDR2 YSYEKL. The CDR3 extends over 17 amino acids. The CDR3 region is CASSQYRDFTTLDGYTF. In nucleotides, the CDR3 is TGCGCCAGCAGCCAGTACAGGGATTTTACGACACTCGATGGCTACACCTTC.

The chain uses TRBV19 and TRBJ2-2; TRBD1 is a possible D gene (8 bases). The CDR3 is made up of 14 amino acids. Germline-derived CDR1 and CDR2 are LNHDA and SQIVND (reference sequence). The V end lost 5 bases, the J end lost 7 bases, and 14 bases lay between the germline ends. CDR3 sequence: CASSRTGGDGELFF. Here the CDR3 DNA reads TGTGCCAGTAGTCGAACAGGGGGGGACGGGGAGCTGTTTTTT. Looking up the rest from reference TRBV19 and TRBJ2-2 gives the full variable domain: DGGITQSPKYLFRKEGQNVTLSCEQNLNHDAMYWYRQDPGQGLRLIYYSQIVNDFQKGDIAEGYSVSREKKESFPLTVTSAQKNPTAFYLCASSRTGGDGELFFGEGSRLTVL.

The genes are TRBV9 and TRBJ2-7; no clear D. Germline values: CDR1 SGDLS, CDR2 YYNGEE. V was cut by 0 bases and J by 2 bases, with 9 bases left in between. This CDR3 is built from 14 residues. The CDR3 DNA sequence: TGTGCCAGCAGCGTAGGACCGACCGCCTACGAGCAGTACTTC. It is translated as CASSVGPTAYEQYF.

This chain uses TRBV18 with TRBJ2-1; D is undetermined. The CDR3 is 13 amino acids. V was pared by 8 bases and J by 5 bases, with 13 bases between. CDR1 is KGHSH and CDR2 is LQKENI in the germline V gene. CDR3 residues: CASQIDGNNEQFF. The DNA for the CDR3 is TGTGCCAGCCAGATTGACGGAAACAATGAGCAGTTCTTC.

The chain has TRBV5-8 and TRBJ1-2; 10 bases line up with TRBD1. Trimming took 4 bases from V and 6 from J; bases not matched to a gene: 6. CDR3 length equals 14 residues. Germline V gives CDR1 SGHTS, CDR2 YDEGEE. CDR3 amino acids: CASSPRQGANGYTF. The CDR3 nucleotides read TGTGCCAGCAGCCCTCGACAGGGGGCTAATGGCTACACCTTC. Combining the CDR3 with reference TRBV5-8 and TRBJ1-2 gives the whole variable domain EAGVTQSPTHLIKTRGQQATLRCSPISGHTSVYWYQQALGLGLQFLLWYDEGEERNRGNFPPRFSGRQFPNYSSELNVNALELEDSALYLCASSPRQGANGYTFGSGTRLTVV.

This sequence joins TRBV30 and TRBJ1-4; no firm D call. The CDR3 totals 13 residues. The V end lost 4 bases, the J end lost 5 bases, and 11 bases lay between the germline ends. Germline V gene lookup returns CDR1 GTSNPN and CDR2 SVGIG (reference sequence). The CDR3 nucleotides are TGTGCCTGGAACGGACGGATGAATGAAAAACTGTTTTTT. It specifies CAWNGRMNEKLFF.

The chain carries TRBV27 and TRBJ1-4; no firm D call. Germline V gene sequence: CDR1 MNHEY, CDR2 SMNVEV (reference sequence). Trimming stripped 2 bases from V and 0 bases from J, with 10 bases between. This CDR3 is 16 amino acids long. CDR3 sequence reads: CASSLPHGATNEKLFF. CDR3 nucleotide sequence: TGTGCCAGCAGTTTACCACACGGAGCAACTAATGAAAAACTGTTTTTT. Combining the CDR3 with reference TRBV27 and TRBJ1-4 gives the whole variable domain EAQVTQNPRYLITVTGKKLTVTCSQNMNHEYMSWYRQDPGLGLRQIYYSMNVEVTDKGDVPEGYKVSRKEKRNFPLILESPSPNQTSLYFCASSLPHGATNEKLFFGSGTQLSVL.

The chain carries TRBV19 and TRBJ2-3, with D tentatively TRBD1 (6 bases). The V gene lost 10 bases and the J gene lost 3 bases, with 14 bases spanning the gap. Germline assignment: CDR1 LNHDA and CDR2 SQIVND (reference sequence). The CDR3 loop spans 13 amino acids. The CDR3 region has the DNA TGTGCCACCCAGGTGGGGGCAACAGATACGCAGTATTTT. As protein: CATQVGATDTQYF.

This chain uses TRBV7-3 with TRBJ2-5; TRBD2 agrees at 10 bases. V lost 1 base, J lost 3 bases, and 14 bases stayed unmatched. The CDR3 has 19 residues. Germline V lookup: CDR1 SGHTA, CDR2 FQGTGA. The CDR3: CASSLKGRTSGEGKETQYF. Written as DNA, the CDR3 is TGTGCCAGCAGCTTAAAGGGACGGACTAGCGGCGAAGGGAAAGAGACCCAGTACTTC.

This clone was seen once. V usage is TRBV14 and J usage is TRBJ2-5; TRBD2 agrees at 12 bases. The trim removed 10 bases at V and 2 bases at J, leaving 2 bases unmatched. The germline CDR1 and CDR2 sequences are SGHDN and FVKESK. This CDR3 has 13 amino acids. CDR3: CATGLAGQETQYF. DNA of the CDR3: TGTGCCACAGGACTAGCGGGACAAGAGACCCAGTACTTC.

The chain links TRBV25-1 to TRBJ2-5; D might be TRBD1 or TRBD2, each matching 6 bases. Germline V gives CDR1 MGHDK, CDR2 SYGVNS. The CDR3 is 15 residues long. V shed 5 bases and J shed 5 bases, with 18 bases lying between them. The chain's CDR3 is CASSYMGGRGETQYF. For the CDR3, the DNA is TGTGCCAGCAGTTATATGGGGGGCAGAGGGGAGACCCAGTACTTC.